These 8 T cell receptor beta chains originate from one sample sequenced in a study of blood T cell repertoires in COVID-19. Only in-frame clones appear in the TCRdb table, and some are missing; sequencing was by immunoSEQ multiplex PCR. The sample shows approximately 100,000 clones, 75% to 90% of them seen only once. Sequenced sample: peripheral blood. Every receptor here comes from a man aged 50-60 years with acute or convalescent COVID-19.

V usage is TRBV6-8 and J usage is TRBJ1-4; D may be TRBD1 (5 bases). Germline V gives CDR1 MNHGY, CDR2 SAAAGT. The CDR3 runs 15 residues. Trimming removed 4 bases from V and 1 base from J, with 10 bases in between. This CDR3 is CASSWRGITNEKLFF. DNA for the CDR3: TGTGCCAGCAGTTGGAGGGGAATAACTAATGAAAAACTGTTTTTT.

The chain recombines TRBV28 with TRBJ2-2, with 10 bases identical to TRBD2. This CDR3 comprises 17 residues. From germline, CDR1 is MDHEN and CDR2 SYDVKM. V was pared by 3 bases and J by 8 bases, with 12 bases of the junction left unmatched. The DNA of the CDR3 is TGTGCCAGCAGTTTGACGGGACTAGCGTTATCCGCGGGGGAGCTGTTTTTT. Amino acid sequence: CASSLTGLALSAGELFF.

The rearrangement joins TRBV29-1 to TRBJ2-1; 8 bases fit TRBD2. The germline gives CDR1 SQVTM, CDR2 ANQGSEA. This CDR3 spans 14 amino acids. Trimming cost V 3 bases and J 7 bases; bases outside gene matches: 8. This CDR3 is CSVDKAGVGNEQFF. The CDR3 bases are TGCAGCGTTGACAAAGCGGGAGTGGGGAATGAGCAGTTCTTC.

The chain uses TRBV25-1 and TRBJ1-2, with D maybe TRBD1 (5 bases). Deletions cut 7 bases from V and 8 bases from J, with 17 bases between. Per the germline V gene, CDR1 is MGHDK and CDR2 is SYGVNS. The CDR3 sequence is 13 residues long. In nucleotides, the CDR3 is TGTGCCAGCACCGGCGCGGGGCTTGACGGCTACACCTTC. It encodes CASTGAGLDGYTF.

J is TRBJ2-1 and V is TRBV2; weak D call: TRBD2 (5 bases). Germline assignment: CDR1 SNHLY and CDR2 FYNNEI. V shed 7 bases and J shed 5 bases, with 12 bases lying between them. This CDR3 has 13 amino acids. The CDR3 reads CASTLRRDNEQFF. The DNA of the CDR3 is TGTGCCAGCACCTTGCGGCGGGACAATGAGCAGTTCTTC.

The J gene is TRBJ2-4, the V gene TRBV3-1 (or the pseudogene TRBV3-2), with D perhaps TRBD1 (5 bases). The CDR3 totals 13 residues. Trimming took off 3 bases at V and 4 bases at J, with 7 bases between the two ends. CDR1 is LGHDT, CDR2 YNNKEL, per germline (reference sequence). In DNA form, the CDR3 reads TGTGCCAGCAGCCAGCAGGGTAAAAACATTCAGTACTTC. Translated, it gives CASSQQGKNIQYF.

The chain recombines TRBV9 with TRBJ1-1, with D possibly being TRBD1 (6 bases). The CDR3 runs 15 residues. V gave up 4 bases and J gave up 3 bases, with 16 bases separating them. The germline V gene has CDR1 SGDLS and CDR2 YYNGEE. CDR3 amino acids: CASSPHGTYDTEAFF. The CDR3 bases are TGTGCCAGCAGCCCGCACGGGACATACGACACTGAAGCTTTCTTT.

This clone was counted only a few times. The chain links TRBV6-5 to TRBJ2-1; 7 positions agree with TRBD2. Per germline, CDR1 MNHEY and CDR2 SVGAGI. The ends lost 7 bases at V and 1 base at J; junction bases unmatched: 7. This CDR3 comprises 15 residues. DNA of the CDR3: TGTGCCAGCATCCGGAGGGAGGGATCCTACAATGAGCAGTTCTTC. It yields the protein CASIRREGSYNEQFF.